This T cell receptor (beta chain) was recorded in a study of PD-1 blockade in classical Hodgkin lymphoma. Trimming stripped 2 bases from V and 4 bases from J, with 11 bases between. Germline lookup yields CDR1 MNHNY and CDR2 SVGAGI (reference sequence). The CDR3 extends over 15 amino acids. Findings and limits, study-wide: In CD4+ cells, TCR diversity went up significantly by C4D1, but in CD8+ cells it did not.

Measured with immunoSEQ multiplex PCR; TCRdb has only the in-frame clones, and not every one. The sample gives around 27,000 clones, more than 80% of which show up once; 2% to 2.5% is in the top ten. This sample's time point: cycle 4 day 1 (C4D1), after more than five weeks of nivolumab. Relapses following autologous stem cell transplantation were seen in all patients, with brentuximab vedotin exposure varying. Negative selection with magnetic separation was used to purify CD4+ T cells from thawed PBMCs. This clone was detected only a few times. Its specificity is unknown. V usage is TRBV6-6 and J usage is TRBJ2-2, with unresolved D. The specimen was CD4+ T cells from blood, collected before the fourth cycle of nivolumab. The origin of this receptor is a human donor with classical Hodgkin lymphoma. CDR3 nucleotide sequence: TGTGCCAGCAGTTACACGGCGTGGGGCACCGGGGAGCTGTTTTTT. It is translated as CASSYTAWGTGELFF.